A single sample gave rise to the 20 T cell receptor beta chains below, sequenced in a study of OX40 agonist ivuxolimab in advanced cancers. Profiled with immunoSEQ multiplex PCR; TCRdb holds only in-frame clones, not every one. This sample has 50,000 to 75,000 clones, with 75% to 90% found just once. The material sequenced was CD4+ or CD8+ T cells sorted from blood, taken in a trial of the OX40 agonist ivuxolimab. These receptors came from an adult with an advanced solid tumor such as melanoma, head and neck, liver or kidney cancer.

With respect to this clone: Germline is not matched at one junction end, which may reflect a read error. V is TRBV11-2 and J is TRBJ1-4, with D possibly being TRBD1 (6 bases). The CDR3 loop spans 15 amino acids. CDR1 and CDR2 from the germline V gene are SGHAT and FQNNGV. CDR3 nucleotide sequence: TGTGCCAGCAGCTTAGGGGGGGGCCTGAATGGAAAACTGTTTTTT. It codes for CASSLGGGLNGKLFF.

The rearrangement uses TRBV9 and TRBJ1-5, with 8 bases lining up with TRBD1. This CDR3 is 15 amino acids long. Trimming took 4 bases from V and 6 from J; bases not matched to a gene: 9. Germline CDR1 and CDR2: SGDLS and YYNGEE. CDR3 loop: CASSPQGDKSQPQHF. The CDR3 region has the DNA TGTGCCAGCAGCCCACAGGGGGACAAGAGTCAGCCCCAGCATTTT.

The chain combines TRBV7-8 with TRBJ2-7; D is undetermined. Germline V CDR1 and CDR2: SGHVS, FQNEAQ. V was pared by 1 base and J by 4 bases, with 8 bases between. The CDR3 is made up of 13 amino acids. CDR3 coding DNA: TGTGCCAGCAGCTTAGGGTTCGCGTACGAGCAGTACTTC. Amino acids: CASSLGFAYEQYF.

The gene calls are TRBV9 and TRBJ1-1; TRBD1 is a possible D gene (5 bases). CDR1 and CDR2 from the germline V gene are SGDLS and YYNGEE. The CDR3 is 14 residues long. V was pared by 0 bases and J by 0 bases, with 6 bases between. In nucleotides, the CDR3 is TGTGCCAGCAGCGTAGGAGGGGTGAACACTGAAGCTTTCTTT. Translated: CASSVGGVNTEAFF.

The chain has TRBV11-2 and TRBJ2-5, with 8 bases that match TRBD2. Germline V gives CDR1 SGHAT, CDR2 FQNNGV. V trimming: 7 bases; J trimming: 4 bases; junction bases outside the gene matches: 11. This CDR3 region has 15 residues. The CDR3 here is CASTEGGSGTETQYF. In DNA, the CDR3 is TGTGCCAGCACCGAAGGGGGTAGCGGGACAGAGACCCAGTACTTC.

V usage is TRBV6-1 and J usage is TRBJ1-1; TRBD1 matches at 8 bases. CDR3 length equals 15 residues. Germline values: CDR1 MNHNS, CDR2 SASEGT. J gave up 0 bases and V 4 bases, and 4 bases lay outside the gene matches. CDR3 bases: TGTGCCAGCAGTGTTCAGGGGGCTATGAACACTGAAGCTTTCTTT. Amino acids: CASSVQGAMNTEAFF.

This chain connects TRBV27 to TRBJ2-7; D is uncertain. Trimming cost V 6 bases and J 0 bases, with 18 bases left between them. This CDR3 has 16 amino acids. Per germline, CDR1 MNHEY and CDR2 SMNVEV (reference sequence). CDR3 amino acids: CASSQSLLASSYEQYF. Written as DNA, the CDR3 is TGTGCCAGCAGCCAGTCTCTGTTGGCGAGCTCCTACGAGCAGTACTTC.

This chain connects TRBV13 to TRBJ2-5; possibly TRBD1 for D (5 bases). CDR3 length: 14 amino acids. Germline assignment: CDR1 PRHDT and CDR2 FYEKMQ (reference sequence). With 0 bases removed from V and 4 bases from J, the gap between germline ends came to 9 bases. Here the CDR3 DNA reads TGTGCCAGCAGCTTAGGCCAGGGTGGAGAGACCCAGTACTTC. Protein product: CASSLGQGGETQYF. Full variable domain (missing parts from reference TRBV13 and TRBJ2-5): AAGVIQSPRHLIKEKRETATLKCYPIPRHDTVYWYQQGPGQDPQFLISFYEKMQSDKGSIPDRFSAQQFSDYHSELNMSSLELGDSALYFCASSLGQGGETQYFGPGTRLLVL.

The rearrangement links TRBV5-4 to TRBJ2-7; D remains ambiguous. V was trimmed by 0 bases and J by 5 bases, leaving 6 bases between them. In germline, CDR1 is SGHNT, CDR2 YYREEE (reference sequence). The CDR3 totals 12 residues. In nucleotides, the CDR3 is TGTGCCAGCAGCTTGGTAAGGGACGAGCAGTACTTC. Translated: CASSLVRDEQYF.

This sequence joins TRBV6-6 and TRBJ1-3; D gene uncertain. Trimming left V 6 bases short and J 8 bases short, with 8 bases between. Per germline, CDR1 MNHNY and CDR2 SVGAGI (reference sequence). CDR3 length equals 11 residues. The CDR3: CASRRRDTIYF. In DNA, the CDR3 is TGTGCCAGCAGAAGGAGGGACACCATATATTTT.

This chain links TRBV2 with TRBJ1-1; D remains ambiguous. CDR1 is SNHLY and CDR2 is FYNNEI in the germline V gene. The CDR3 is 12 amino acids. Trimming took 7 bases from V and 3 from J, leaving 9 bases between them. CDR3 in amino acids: CASKPSDTEAFF. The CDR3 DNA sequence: TGTGCCAGCAAACCGTCGGACACTGAAGCTTTCTTT. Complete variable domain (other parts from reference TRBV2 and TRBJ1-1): EPEVTQTPSHQVTQMGQEVILRCVPISNHLYFYWYRQILGQKVEFLVSFYNNEISEKSEIFDDQFSVERPDGSNFTLKIRSTKLEDSAMYFCASKPSDTEAFFGQGTRLTVV.

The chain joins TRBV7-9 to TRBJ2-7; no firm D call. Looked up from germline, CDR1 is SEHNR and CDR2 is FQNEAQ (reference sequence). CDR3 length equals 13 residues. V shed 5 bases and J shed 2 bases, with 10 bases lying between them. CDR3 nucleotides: TGTGCCAGCAGCACCCAGTCCACCTACGAGCAGTACTTC. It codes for CASSTQSTYEQYF.

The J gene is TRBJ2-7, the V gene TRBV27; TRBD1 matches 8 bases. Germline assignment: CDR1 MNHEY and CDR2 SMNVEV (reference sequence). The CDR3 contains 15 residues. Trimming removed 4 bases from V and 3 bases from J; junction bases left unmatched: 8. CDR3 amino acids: CASSWDRSPNYEQYF. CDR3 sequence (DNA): TGTGCCAGCAGTTGGGACAGGTCACCCAACTACGAGCAGTACTTC.

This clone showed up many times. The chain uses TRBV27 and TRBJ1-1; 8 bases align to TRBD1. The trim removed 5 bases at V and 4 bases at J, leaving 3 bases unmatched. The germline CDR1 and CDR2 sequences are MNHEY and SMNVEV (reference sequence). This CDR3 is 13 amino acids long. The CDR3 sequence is CASSVDRGTEAFF. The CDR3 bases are TGTGCCAGCAGTGTAGACAGGGGCACTGAAGCTTTCTTT.

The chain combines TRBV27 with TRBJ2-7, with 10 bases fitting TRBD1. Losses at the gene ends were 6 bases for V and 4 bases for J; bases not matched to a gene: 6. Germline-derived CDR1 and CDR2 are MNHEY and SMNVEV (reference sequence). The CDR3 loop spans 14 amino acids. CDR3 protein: CASRTGQGWYEQYF. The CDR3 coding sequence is TGTGCCAGCAGGACGGGACAGGGGTGGTACGAGCAGTACTTC.

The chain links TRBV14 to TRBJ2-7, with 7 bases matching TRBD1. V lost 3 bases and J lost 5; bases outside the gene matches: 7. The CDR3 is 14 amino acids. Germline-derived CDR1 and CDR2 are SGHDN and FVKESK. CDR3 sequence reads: CASSQTGINNEQYF. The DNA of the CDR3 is TGTGCCAGCAGCCAGACAGGGATCAACAACGAGCAGTACTTC.

As DNA, the CDR3 is TGTGCCAGCAGTCGGACTAGCGGGAGCCACAATGAGCAGTTCTTC. It translates to CASSRTSGSHNEQFF. V is TRBV27 and J is TRBJ2-1, with 13 positions matching TRBD2. Unmatched junction bases numbered 3, after V lost 5 bases and J lost 5 bases. This CDR3 comprises 15 residues. Per germline, CDR1 MNHEY and CDR2 SMNVEV (reference sequence).

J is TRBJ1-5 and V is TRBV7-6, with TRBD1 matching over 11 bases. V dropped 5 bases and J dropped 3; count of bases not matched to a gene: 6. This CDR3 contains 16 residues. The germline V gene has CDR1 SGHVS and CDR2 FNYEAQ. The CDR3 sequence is CASSVGTGGPNQPQHF. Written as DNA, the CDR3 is TGTGCCAGCAGCGTTGGGACAGGGGGACCCAATCAGCCCCAGCATTTT.

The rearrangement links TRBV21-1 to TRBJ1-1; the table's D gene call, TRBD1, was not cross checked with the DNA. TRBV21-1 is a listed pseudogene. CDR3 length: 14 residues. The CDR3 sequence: CASSTYRGKTEAFF. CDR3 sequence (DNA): TGTGCCAGCAGCACTTACAGGGGGAAGACTGAAGCTTTCTTT.

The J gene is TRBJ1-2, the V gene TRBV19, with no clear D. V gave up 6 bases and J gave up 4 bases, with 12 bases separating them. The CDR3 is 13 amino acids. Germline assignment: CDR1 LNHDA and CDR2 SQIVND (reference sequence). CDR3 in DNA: TGTGCCAGTAGCCCGCAGGAGCTCTATGGCTACACCTTC. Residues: CASSPQELYGYTF.